One TCR beta chain is described in this entry. Its antigen is not known. The sample has other DNA sequences that encode this CDR3 too. This sample was included in a study of shared clonotypes between healthy human individuals. Study observations and caveats: Clonotype sharing among donors, it was expected, would be affected by sequencing depth.

The CDR3 is made up of 12 amino acids. The ends were cut back, 5 bases at V and 5 bases at J, with 10 bases in the middle. Germline CDR1 SGHNT, CDR2 YENEEA. Participating donors were healthy, HIV-negative adults free of recent acute infections or vaccinations. TCRdb's table, derived via immunoSEQ multiplex PCR, lists solely in-frame clones and lacks some. This sample has 2 million to 2.5 million clones, with 85% to 95% found just once. Sample: naive CD4+ T cells from PBMCs. Documented subset: CD45RA+ positively selected. V is TRBV11-3 and J is TRBJ2-7; D unresolved. The sequence derives from a man aged 18-30 years in good health. Some clones in this sample may be carry-over from other donors' samples. CDR3 amino acids: CASSLGRDEQYF. Written as DNA, the CDR3 is TGTGCCAGCAGCCTGGGCCGGGACGAGCAGTACTTC.